Listed below are T cell receptor beta chains from one sample, sequenced in a study of blood T cell repertoires in COVID-19. TCRdb keeps only in-frame clones here, not all; method: immunoSEQ multiplex PCR. The table includes 130,000 or so clones, about 81% detected once. Material for sequencing was peripheral blood. Every receptor here comes from a woman at least 80 years old with acute or convalescent COVID-19. Each CDR3 is given with its conserved first and last residue. D genes are given only for firm matches. Clone size is shown for a subset of rows, as once, few, many or a class of expanded clone.

once,.,TRBJ1-1,TRBV9,TGTGCCAGCAGCCCCAGGGGTAGGAACACTGAAGCTTTCTTT,CASSPRGRNTEAFF
.,TRBD1,TRBJ2-7,TRBV6-5,TGTGCCAGCAGTTACTCCGGGACAGGGGGCTACGAGCAGTACTTC,CASSYSGTGGYEQYF
.,TRBD1,TRBJ1-4,TRBV7-9,TGTGCCAGCAGCTTCGCGGGACAGGGCAATTGGGAAAAACTGTTTTTT,CASSFAGQGNWEKLFF
.,TRBD1,TRBJ2-7,TRBV7-2,TGTGCCAGCAGCCCGACAGGGGGAGGTTCCTACGAGCAGTACTTC,CASSPTGGGSYEQYF
once,.,TRBJ2-1,TRBV7-9,TGTGCCAGCAGAGGGGGCGGGGTTCACAATGAGCAGTTCTTC,CASRGGGVHNEQFF
.,TRBD1,TRBJ2-1,TRBV29-1,TGCAGCGCCGGGACAGGGTACAATGAGCAGTTCTTC,CSAGTGYNEQFF
.,TRBD1,TRBJ2-7,TRBV27,TGTGCCAGCAGATGGACAGGTGGATTCGTATACGAGCAGTACTTC,CASRWTGGFVYEQYF
.,TRBD1,TRBJ1-1,TRBV29-1,TGCAGCGTTGAGGGACAGGCGATGAACACTGAAGCTTTCTTT,CSVEGQAMNTEAFF
.,TRBD1,TRBJ1-5,TRBV4-3,TGCGCCAGCAGCCAAGGACAGGGTAGATCCCAGCATTTT,CASSQGQGRSQHF
.,.,TRBJ2-3,TRBV7-7,TGTGCTAGCAGCGCGAGACTAGCAGATACGCAGTATTTT,CASSARLADTQYF
.,.,TRBJ1-5,TRBV19,.,CASSGQGSQPQHF